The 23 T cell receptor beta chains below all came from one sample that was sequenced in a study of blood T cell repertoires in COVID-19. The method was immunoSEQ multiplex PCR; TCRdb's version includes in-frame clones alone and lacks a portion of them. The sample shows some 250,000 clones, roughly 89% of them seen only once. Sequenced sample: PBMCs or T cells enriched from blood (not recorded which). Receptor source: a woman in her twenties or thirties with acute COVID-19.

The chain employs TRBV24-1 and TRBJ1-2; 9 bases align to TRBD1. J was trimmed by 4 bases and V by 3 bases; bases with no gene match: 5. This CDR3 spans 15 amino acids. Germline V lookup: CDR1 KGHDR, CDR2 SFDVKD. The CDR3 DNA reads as TGTGCCACCAGTGATCCCGGGACAGGGCTCTATGGCTACACCTTC. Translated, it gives CATSDPGTGLYGYTF.

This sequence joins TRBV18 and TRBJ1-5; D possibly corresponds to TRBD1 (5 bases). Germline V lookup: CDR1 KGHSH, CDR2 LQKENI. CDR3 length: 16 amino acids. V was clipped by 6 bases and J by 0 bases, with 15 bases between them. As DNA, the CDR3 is TGTGCCAGCTCTCGAGCCCAACAGGTTAGCAATCAGCCCCAGCATTTT. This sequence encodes CASSRAQQVSNQPQHF.

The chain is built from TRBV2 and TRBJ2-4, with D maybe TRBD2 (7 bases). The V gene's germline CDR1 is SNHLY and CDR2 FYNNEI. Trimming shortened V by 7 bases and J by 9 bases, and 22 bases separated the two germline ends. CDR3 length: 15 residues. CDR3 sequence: CASTLQGRAGGIQYF. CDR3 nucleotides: TGTGCCAGCACCCTCCAGGGGAGGGCGGGTGGCATTCAGTACTTC.

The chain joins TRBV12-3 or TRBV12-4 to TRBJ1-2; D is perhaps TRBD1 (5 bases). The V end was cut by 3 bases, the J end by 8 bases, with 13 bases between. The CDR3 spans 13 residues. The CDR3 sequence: CASSFARVGGYTF. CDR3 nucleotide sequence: TGTGCCAGCAGTTTTGCCAGGGTGGGGGGCTACACCTTC.

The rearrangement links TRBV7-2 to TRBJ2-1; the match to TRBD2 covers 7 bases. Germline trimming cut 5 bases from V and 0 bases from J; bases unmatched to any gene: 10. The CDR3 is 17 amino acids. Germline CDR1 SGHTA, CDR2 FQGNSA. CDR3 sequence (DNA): TGTGCCAGCAGCCCTTCTGGCGGGGGAAGCTCCTACAATGAGCAGTTCTTC. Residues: CASSPSGGGSSYNEQFF.

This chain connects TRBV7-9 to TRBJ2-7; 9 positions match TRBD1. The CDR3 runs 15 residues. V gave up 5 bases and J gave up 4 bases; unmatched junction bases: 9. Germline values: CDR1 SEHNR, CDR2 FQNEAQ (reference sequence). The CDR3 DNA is TGTGCCAGCAGCACTGGACAGGGGTTAGGGTACGAGCAGTACTTC. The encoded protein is CASSTGQGLGYEQYF.

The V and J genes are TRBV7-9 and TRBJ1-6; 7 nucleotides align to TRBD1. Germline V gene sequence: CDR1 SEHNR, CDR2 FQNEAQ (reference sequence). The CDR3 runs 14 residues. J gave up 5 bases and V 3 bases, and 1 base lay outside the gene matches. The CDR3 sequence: CASSFRGDNSPLHF. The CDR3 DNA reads TGTGCCAGCAGCTTCAGGGGGGATAATTCACCCCTCCACTTT.

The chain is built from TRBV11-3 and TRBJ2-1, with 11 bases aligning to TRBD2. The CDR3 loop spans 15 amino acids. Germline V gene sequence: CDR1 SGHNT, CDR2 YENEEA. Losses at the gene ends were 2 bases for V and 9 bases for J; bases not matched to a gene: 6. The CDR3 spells CASSLTSGGSVEQFF. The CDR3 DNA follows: TGTGCCAGCAGCTTAACTAGCGGGGGATCCGTTGAGCAGTTCTTC. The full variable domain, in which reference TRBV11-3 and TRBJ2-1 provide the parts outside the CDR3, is EAGVVQSPRYKIIEKKQPVAFWCNPISGHNTLYWYLQNLGQGPELLIRYENEEAVDDSQLPKDRFSAERLKGVDSTLKIQPAELGDSAVYLCASSLTSGGSVEQFFGPGTRLTVL.

CDR3 protein: CATAGGGRNQPQHF. CDR3 bases: TGTGCCACCGCCGGCGGGGGCAGGAATCAGCCCCAGCATTTT. The V gene is TRBV19, the J gene TRBJ1-5; tentatively, D is TRBD1 (6 bases). The length of the CDR3 is 14 residues. V lost 10 bases to trimming and J lost 4 bases, with 17 bases between them. CDR1 LNHDA and CDR2 SQIVND come from the germline V gene (reference sequence).

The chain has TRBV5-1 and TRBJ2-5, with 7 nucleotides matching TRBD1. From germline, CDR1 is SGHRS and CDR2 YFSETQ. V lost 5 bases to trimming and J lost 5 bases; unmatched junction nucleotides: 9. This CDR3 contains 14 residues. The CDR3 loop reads CASRLTGVRETQYF. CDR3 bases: TGCGCCAGCAGATTAACAGGGGTCCGGGAGACCCAGTACTTC.

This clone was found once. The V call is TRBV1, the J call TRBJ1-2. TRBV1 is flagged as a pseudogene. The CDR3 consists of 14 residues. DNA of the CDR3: TGCACCAGCAGCCCTAGACCCAACTTGTATGGCTACACCTTC. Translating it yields CTSSPRPNLYGYTF.

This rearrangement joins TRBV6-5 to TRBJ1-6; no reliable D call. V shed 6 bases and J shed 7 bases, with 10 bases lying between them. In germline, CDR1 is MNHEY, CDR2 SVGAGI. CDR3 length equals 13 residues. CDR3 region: CASSQTRNSPLHF. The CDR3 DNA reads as TGTGCCAGCAGCCAGACACGGAATTCACCCCTCCACTTT.

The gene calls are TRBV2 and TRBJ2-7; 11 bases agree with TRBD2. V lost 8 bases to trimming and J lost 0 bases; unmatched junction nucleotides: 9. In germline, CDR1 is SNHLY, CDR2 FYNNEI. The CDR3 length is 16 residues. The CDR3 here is CASLRLAGTSSYEQYF. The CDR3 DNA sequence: TGTGCCAGCCTAAGACTAGCGGGGACTAGCTCCTACGAGCAGTACTTC.

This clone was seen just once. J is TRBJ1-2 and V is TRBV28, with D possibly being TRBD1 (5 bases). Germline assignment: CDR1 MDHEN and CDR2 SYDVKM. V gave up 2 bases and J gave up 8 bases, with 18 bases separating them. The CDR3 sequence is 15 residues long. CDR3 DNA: TGTGCCAGCAGTTTAAATGCGGGGGGACTCGGGGGCTACACCTTC. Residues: CASSLNAGGLGGYTF.

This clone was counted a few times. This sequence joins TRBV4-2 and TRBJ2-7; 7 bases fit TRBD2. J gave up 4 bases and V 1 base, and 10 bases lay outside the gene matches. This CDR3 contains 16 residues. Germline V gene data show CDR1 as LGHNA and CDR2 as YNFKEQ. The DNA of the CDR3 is TGTGCCAGCAGCCAAGTGGGGGGGGACGCCCATTACGAGCAGTACTTC. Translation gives CASSQVGGDAHYEQYF.

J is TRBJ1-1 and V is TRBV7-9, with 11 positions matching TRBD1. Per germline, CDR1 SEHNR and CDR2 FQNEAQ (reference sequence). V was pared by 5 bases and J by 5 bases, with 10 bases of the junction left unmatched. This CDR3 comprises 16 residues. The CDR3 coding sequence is TGTGCCAGCAGCCAACGGACAGGGGGCAATTATACTGAAGCTTTCTTT. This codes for CASSQRTGGNYTEAFF.

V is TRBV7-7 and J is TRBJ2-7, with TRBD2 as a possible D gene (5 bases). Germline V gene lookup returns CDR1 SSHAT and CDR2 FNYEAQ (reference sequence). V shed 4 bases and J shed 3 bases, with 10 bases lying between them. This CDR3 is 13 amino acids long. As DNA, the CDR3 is TGTGCCAGCAGCTACGTACGGGGCTACGAGCAGTACTTC. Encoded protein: CASSYVRGYEQYF.

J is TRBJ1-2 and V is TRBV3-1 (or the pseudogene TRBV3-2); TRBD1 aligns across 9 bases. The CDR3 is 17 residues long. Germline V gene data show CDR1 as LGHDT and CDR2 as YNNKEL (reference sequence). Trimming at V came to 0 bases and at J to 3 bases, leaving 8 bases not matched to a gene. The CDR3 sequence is CASSQDLTRTGDYGYTF. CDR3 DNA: TGTGCCAGCAGCCAAGACCTAACCCGGACAGGGGACTATGGCTACACCTTC.

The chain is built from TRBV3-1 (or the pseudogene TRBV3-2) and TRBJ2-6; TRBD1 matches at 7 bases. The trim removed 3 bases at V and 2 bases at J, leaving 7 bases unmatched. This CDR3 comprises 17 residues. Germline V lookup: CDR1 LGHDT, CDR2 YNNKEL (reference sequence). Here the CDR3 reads CASSHRQGGTGANVLTF. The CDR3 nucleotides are TGTGCCAGCAGCCACCGACAGGGTGGAACTGGGGCCAACGTCCTGACTTTC.

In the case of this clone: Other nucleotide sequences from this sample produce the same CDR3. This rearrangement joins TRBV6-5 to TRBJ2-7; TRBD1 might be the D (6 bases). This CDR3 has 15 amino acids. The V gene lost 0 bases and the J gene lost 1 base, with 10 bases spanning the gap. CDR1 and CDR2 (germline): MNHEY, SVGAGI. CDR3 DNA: TGTGCCAGCAGTTACTCGAGACAGGATTCCTACGAGCAGTACTTC. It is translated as CASSYSRQDSYEQYF.

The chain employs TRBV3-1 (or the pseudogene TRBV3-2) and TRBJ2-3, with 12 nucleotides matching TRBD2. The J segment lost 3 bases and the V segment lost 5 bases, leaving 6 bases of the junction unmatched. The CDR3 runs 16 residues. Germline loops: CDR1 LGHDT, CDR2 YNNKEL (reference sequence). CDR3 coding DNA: TGTGCCAGCAGCTTCCTGACTAGCGGGGGAACAGATACGCAGTATTTT. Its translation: CASSFLTSGGTDTQYF.

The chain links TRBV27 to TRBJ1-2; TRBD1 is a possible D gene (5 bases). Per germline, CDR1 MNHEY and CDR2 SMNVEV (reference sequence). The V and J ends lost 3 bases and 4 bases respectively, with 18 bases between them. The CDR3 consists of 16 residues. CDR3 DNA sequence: TGTGCCAGCAGTTTTGCTATCGGGGGGATCTCCTATGGCTACACCTTC. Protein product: CASSFAIGGISYGYTF.

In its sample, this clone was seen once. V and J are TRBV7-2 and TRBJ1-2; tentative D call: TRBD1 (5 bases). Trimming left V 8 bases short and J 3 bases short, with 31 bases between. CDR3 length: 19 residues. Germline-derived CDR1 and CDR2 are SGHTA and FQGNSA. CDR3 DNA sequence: TGTGCCAGCGACAATAGGAATTCCCTAGGGAGGGGATGGGACTATGGCTACACCTTC. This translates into CASDNRNSLGRGWDYGYTF.